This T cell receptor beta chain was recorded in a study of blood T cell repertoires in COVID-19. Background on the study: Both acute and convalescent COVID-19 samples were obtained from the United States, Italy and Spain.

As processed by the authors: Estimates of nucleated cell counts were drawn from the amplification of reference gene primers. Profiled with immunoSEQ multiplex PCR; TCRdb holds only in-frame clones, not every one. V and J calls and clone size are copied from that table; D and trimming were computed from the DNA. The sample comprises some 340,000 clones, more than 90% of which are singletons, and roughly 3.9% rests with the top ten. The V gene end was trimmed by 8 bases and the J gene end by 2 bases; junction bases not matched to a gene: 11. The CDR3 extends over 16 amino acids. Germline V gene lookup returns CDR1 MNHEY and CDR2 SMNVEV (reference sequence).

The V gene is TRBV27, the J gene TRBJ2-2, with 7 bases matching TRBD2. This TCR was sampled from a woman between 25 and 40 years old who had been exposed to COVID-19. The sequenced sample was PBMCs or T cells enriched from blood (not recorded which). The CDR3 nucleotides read TGTGCCAGCGCACTCTGGCGGGGGATAAACACCGGGGAGCTGTTTTTT. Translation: CASALWRGINTGELFF.